This TCR beta chain was recorded in a study of blood T cell repertoires in COVID-19. The V gene's germline CDR1 is SGHTA and CDR2 FQGNSA. J was trimmed by 4 bases and V by 5 bases; bases with no gene match: 7. This CDR3 contains 15 residues. Generated by immunoSEQ multiplex PCR, the TCRdb table keeps only in-frame clones and is missing some. The table records under 250,000 clones, 75% to 85% of them present only once. One Seattle source followed patients from active infection through their disease course. The TCR originated in a man in his fifties or sixties with COVID-19, enrolled during active disease. Sequenced input: peripheral blood. The J gene is TRBJ2-7, the V gene TRBV7-2; 11 bases match TRBD2. In DNA form, the CDR3 reads TGTGCCAGCAGCCAGGGACTAGCGGTGAGATACGAGCAGTACTTC. Translating it yields CASSQGLAVRYEQYF. Full variable domain (outside the CDR3, taken from reference TRBV7-2 and TRBJ2-7): GAGVSQSPSNKVTEKGKDVELRCDPISGHTALYWYRQSLGQGLEFLIYFQGNSAPDKSGLPSDRFSAERTGGSVSTLTIQRTQQEDSAVYLCASSQGLAVRYEQYFGPGTRLTVT.